A single sample gave rise to the 30 T cell receptor beta chains below, sequenced in a study of T cells in Graves' hyperthyroidism and ophthalmopathy. RNA transcripts provided the source from which TCR beta CDR3 regions were amplified. A first-round RT-PCR of the TCR CDR3 used the HTBI primer set. From the multiplex PCR reads, TCRdb called clonotypes with MiXCR, one entry per CDR3 protein. This sample carries roughly 510,000 distinct CDR3 sequences, less than 25% of them seen once, and the ten largest clones take about 25%. Sequenced input: blood. These receptors were taken from a man aged 18 to 29 with Graves' hyperthyroidism.

CDR3 nucleotides: TGTGCCAGCAGTTATCGTAGACAGGGTTGGGGTCACTACGAGCAGTACTTC. It encodes CASSYRRQGWGHYEQYF. The chain recombines TRBV6-5 with TRBJ2-7, with TRBD1 matching 7 bases. CDR1 and CDR2 from the germline V gene are MNHEY and SVGAGI. The CDR3 has 17 residues. Trimming took 3 bases from V and 3 from J; bases not matched to a gene: 14.

This chain connects TRBV29-1 to TRBJ2-7, with D possibly TRBD2 on 6 matching bases. The CDR3 runs to 12 residues. V lost 3 bases, J lost 1 base, and 7 bases lay in between. Germline-derived CDR1 and CDR2 are SQVTM and ANQGSEA. The CDR3 sequence: CSVDGGSYEQYF. The CDR3 DNA follows: TGCAGCGTTGATGGGGGGTCCTACGAGCAGTACTTC.

This clonotype was detected a few times. The V call is TRBV27, the J call TRBJ2-7; TRBD1 is a possible D gene (6 bases). This CDR3 is 15 amino acids long. Germline CDR1 reads MNHEY; CDR2 reads SMNVEV (reference sequence). Trimming removed 5 bases from V and 0 bases from J, with 14 bases in between. The CDR3 protein is CASSTTGYGSYEQYF. The CDR3 coding sequence is TGTGCCAGCAGTACCACAGGGTATGGCTCCTACGAGCAGTACTTC.

This clonotype was counted at least ten times. The V and J genes are TRBV6-5 and TRBJ1-2, with D perhaps matching TRBD1 (5 bases). V dropped 5 bases and J dropped 10 bases, with 14 bases sitting between them. This CDR3 is built from 12 residues. Per the germline V gene, CDR1 is MNHEY and CDR2 is SVGAGI. CDR3 sequence: CASSPPGRIYTF. CDR3 DNA sequence: TGTGCCAGCAGTCCACCGGGACGAATCTACACCTTC.

This clonotype was counted at least ten times. The chain has TRBV20-1 and TRBJ1-5; 7 bases fit TRBD1. V lost 1 base, J lost 3 bases, and 6 bases stayed unmatched. The germline V gene has CDR1 DFQATT and CDR2 SNEGSKA (reference sequence). This CDR3 comprises 15 residues. Written as DNA, the CDR3 is TGCAGTGCTAGAGGGACAGGAGAATTCAATCAGCCCCAGCATTTT. This translates into CSARGTGEFNQPQHF.

A remark on this clonotype: This may arise from a read error, as a much more abundant clone is one base away. The chain combines TRBV3-1 with TRBJ1-5; D might be TRBD1 (6 bases). Germline CDR1 is LGHDT and CDR2 is YNNKEL (reference sequence). The CDR3 loop spans 12 amino acids. V was shortened by 4 bases and J by 7 bases, with 8 bases between the two germline ends. CDR3 sequence (DNA): TGTGCCAGCAGCCTGGGACAACAGCCCCAGCATTTT. Its translation is CASSLGQQPQHF. Together with reference TRBV3-1 and TRBJ1-5, the CDR3 gives the full variable domain: DTAVSQTPKYLVTQMGNDKSIKCEQNLGHDTMYWYKQDSKKFLKIMFSYNNKELIINETVPNRFSPKSPDKAHLNLHINSLELGDSAVYFCASSLGQQPQHFGDGTRLSIL.

This clonotype was observed many times. V gene TRBV7-2 combines with J gene TRBJ2-5; D is ambiguous. V was pared by 4 bases and J by 7 bases, with 13 bases between. The CDR3 consists of 13 residues. In germline, CDR1 is SGHTA, CDR2 FQGNSA. CDR3 residues: CASSSRRSPTQYF. In nucleotides, the CDR3 is TGTGCCAGCAGCTCCCGGCGGAGTCCGACCCAGTACTTC.

About this clonotype: At one of its ends the junction is not consistent with the germline gene, which may arise from a read error. The chain couples TRBV2 to TRBJ1-1; D gene ambiguous. Germline values: CDR1 SNHLY, CDR2 FYNNEI. The CDR3 is made up of 13 amino acids. This chain's CDR3 is CASSLMVGTDAFF. CDR3 coding DNA: TGTGCCAGCAGTCTTATGGTGGGCACTGATGCTTTCTTT. Based on the CDR3 plus reference TRBV2 and TRBJ1-1, the full variable domain is EPEVTQTPSHQVTQMGQEVILRCVPISNHLYFYWYRQILGQKVEFLVSFYNNEISEKSEIFDDQFSVERPDGSNFTLKIRSTKLEDSAMYFCASSLMVGTDAFFGQGTRLTVV.

This clonotype occurred a few times. The rearrangement uses TRBV20-1 and TRBJ2-7, with TRBD1 identical over 8 bases. Germline V gene lookup returns CDR1 DFQATT and CDR2 SNEGSKA (reference sequence). With V trimmed by 2 bases and J by 4 bases, 1 base remained unmatched. The CDR3 runs to 12 residues. The CDR3 protein is CSARRTGYEQYF. CDR3 nucleotides: TGCAGTGCTAGAAGGACAGGGTACGAGCAGTACTTC.

The rearrangement joins TRBV18 to TRBJ2-7, with 8 nucleotides matching TRBD1. The J segment lost 0 bases and the V segment lost 5 bases, leaving 9 bases of the junction unmatched. Germline V gene lookup returns CDR1 KGHSH and CDR2 LQKENI. The CDR3 loop spans 16 amino acids. CDR3 in DNA: TGTGCCAGCTCATCTCAGACAGGGGCTAACTCCTACGAGCAGTACTTC. Translated, it gives CASSSQTGANSYEQYF. Combining the CDR3 with reference TRBV18 and TRBJ2-7 gives the whole variable domain NAGVMQNPRHLVRRRGQEARLRCSPMKGHSHVYWYRQLPEEGLKFMVYLQKENIIDESGMPKERFSAEFPKEGPSILRIQQVVRGDSAAYFCASSSQTGANSYEQYFGPGTRLTVT.

This clonotype has a count of ten or more. V usage is TRBV11-2 and J usage is TRBJ2-5; D gene ambiguous. The CDR3 is 15 residues long. The V gene's germline CDR1 is SGHAT and CDR2 FQNNGV. V shed 2 bases and J shed 7 bases, with 17 bases lying between them. The CDR3 region has the DNA TGTGCCAGCAGCTTAACGGGTTTGGGCGTTGGGACCCAGTACTTC. It codes for CASSLTGLGVGTQYF.

The J gene is TRBJ1-6, the V gene TRBV11-2; D possibly corresponds to TRBD1 (5 bases). V lost 2 bases to trimming and J lost 9 bases, with 14 bases between them. The CDR3 contains 15 residues. Germline values: CDR1 SGHAT, CDR2 FQNNGV. The chain's CDR3 is CASSLRRGSFSPLHF. DNA of the CDR3: TGTGCCAGCAGCTTAAGAAGGGGATCATTTTCACCCCTCCACTTT.

This clonotype has ten or more counts. The V call is TRBV5-1, the J call TRBJ2-7; tentative D call: TRBD2 (5 bases). Looked up from germline, CDR1 is SGHRS and CDR2 is YFSETQ. V lost 1 base and J lost 7, with 9 bases in between. This CDR3 contains 12 residues. The CDR3 loop reads CASSLSRGEQYF. As DNA, the CDR3 is TGCGCCAGCAGCTTGTCACGAGGGGAGCAGTACTTC. The full variable domain, completed using reference TRBV5-1 and TRBJ2-7, is KAGVTQTPRYLIKTRGQQVTLSCSPISGHRSVSWYQQTPGQGLQFLFEYFSETQRNKGNFPGRFSGRQFSNSRSEMNVSTLELGDSALYLCASSLSRGEQYFGPGTRLTVT.

The V gene is TRBV7-6, the J gene TRBJ2-2, with 8 bases identical to TRBD2. The CDR3 is made up of 17 amino acids. With 1 base clipped from V and 4 bases from J, the junction kept 8 bases outside the gene matches. CDR1 and CDR2 (germline): SGHVS, FNYEAQ. This CDR3 reads CASSLGSGAGVTGELFF. The DNA for the CDR3 is TGTGCCAGCAGCTTAGGGTCGGGAGCGGGGGTCACCGGGGAGCTGTTTTTT.

The CDR3 DNA reads as TGCGCCAGCAGCGGACTTCTGAACACCGGGGAGCTGTTTTTT. Its translation is CASSGLLNTGELFF. The rearrangement joins TRBV5-1 to TRBJ2-2; perhaps TRBD2 as D (5 bases). CDR3 length: 14 amino acids. Germline V CDR1 and CDR2: SGHRS, YFSETQ. Trimming took off 4 bases at V and 1 base at J, with 8 bases between the two ends.

This clonotype was counted between two and nine times. The V call is TRBV15, the J call TRBJ1-5; D is unresolved. Germline CDR1 and CDR2: LNHNV and YYDKDF (reference sequence). The CDR3 is 13 residues long. V lost 0 bases and J lost 7, with 7 bases in between. In DNA form, the CDR3 reads TGTGCCACCAGCAGAGATCATGGGCAGCCCCAGCATTTT. Translated, it gives CATSRDHGQPQHF.

The J gene is TRBJ1-2, the V gene TRBV29-1; tentatively, D is TRBD1 (5 bases). The germline V and J ends were trimmed by 6 bases and 2 bases, with 13 bases remaining between them. Per germline, CDR1 SQVTM and CDR2 ANQGSEA. This CDR3 contains 13 residues. CDR3 coding DNA: TGCAGCGTGAGGGGCGGCGAAAACTATGGCTACACCTTC. It is translated as CSVRGGENYGYTF.

This clonotype was detected many times. The V and J genes are TRBV28 and TRBJ1-1; D gene unclear. The CDR3 is made up of 12 amino acids. The V gene lost 6 bases and the J gene lost 8 bases, with 13 bases spanning the gap. Looked up from germline, CDR1 is MDHEN and CDR2 is SYDVKM. CDR3 protein: CASRSPGLEAFF. The CDR3 DNA reads as TGTGCCAGCAGGTCTCCGGGATTAGAAGCTTTCTTT.

Ten or more counts support this clonotype. The CDR3 DNA is TGTGCCACCGGGGACAGTTTGAATCAGCCCCAGCATTTT. Protein sequence: CATGDSLNQPQHF. The V and J genes are TRBV15 and TRBJ1-5, with 7 positions matching TRBD1. CDR1 and CDR2 (germline): LNHNV, YYDKDF (reference sequence). V shed 8 bases and J 4 bases; nucleotides not matched to a gene: 5. The length of the CDR3 is 13 residues. The full variable domain, rest sourced from reference TRBV15 and TRBJ1-5, is DAMVIQNPRYQVTQFGKPVTLSCSQTLNHNVMYWYQQKSSQAPKLLFHYYDKDFNNEADTPDNFQSRRPNTSFCFLDIRSPGLGDTAMYLCATGDSLNQPQHFGDGTRLSIL.

V usage is TRBV10-3 and J usage is TRBJ1-1; D is possibly TRBD1 (5 bases). The CDR3 sequence is 14 residues long. Trimming removed 7 bases at V and 4 bases at J, with 16 bases between. Looked up from germline, CDR1 is ENHRY and CDR2 is SYGVKD. The CDR3 spells CAITPGQTGTEAFF. For the CDR3, the DNA is TGTGCCATCACCCCCGGACAAACGGGCACTGAAGCTTTCTTT.

This clonotype showed up many times. The V and J genes are TRBV7-8 and TRBJ1-5; possibly TRBD1 for D (5 bases). This CDR3 has 16 residues. Germline-derived CDR1 and CDR2 are SGHVS and FQNEAQ. V dropped 2 bases and J dropped 1 base, with 12 bases sitting between them. The CDR3 sequence: CASSLLGEMSNQPQHF. CDR3 coding DNA: TGTGCCAGCAGCTTATTGGGGGAGATGAGCAATCAGCCCCAGCATTTT.

There are many counts of this clonotype. The V and J genes are TRBV7-8 and TRBJ2-2; the D gene is possibly TRBD1 (5 bases). V was shortened by 1 base and J by 7 bases, with 10 bases between the two germline ends. The germline V gene has CDR1 SGHVS and CDR2 FQNEAQ. The CDR3 sequence is 14 residues long. For the CDR3, the DNA is TGTGCCAGCAGCTTAGAACAGGTGAACGGGGAGCTGTTTTTT. Protein: CASSLEQVNGELFF.

This clonotype was detected many times. The chain is built from TRBV2 and TRBJ1-1; D remains unclear. Germline CDR1 reads SNHLY; CDR2 reads FYNNEI. Between the trimmed V and J ends, which lost 1 base and 1 base, there was a span of 7 bases. The CDR3 runs 14 residues. The CDR3 DNA reads TGTGCCAGCAGTGAAGTCGGGAAGAACACTGAAGCTTTCTTT. Residues: CASSEVGKNTEAFF. The full variable domain, in which reference TRBV2 and TRBJ1-1 provide the parts outside the CDR3, is EPEVTQTPSHQVTQMGQEVILRCVPISNHLYFYWYRQILGQKVEFLVSFYNNEISEKSEIFDDQFSVERPDGSNFTLKIRSTKLEDSAMYFCASSEVGKNTEAFFGQGTRLTVV.

This clonotype was counted at least ten times. The CDR3 nucleotides are TGTGCCAGCTCACCGATCGGGGAGACGGAAAACTTTGAAGCTTTCTTT. Encoded protein: CASSPIGETENFEAFF. V gene TRBV18 combines with J gene TRBJ1-1; D is unresolved. CDR1 is KGHSH and CDR2 is LQKENI in the germline V gene. Trimming removed 3 bases at V and 7 bases at J, with 21 bases between. The CDR3 contains 16 residues.

The V gene is TRBV6-5, the J gene TRBJ1-2, with D uncertain. Trimming left V 4 bases short and J 4 bases short, with 13 bases between. CDR1 and CDR2 from the germline V gene are MNHEY and SVGAGI. This CDR3 has 14 amino acids. The CDR3 coding sequence is TGTGCCAGCAGTTCGAACGGCAACACCTATGGCTACACCTTC. Encoded protein: CASSSNGNTYGYTF.

The V and J genes are TRBV20-1 and TRBJ1-6; 8 nucleotides line up with TRBD1. V was pared by 6 bases and J by 2 bases, with 9 bases of the junction left unmatched. The CDR3 totals 16 residues. Germline CDR1 is DFQATT and CDR2 is SNEGSKA (reference sequence). DNA of the CDR3: TGCAGTGCGACGCTGGACAGGGCCCCCTATAATTCACCCCTCCACTTT. Its translation: CSATLDRAPYNSPLHF.

V and J are TRBV28 and TRBJ1-1; D may be TRBD1 (5 bases). Germline V lookup: CDR1 MDHEN, CDR2 SYDVKM. The CDR3 is 15 amino acids. Trimming took 6 bases from V and 2 from J, leaving 16 bases between them. The CDR3 spells CASSRWVGENTEAFF. In DNA, the CDR3 is TGTGCCAGCAGCCGGTGGGTGGGGGAAAACACTGAAGCTTTCTTT.

The table lists this clonotype with a few counts. V usage is TRBV14 and J usage is TRBJ1-2; no reliable D call. Germline loops: CDR1 SGHDN, CDR2 FVKESK. V lost 4 bases to trimming and J lost 5 bases, with 14 bases between them. The CDR3 loop spans 14 amino acids. The DNA for the CDR3 is TGTGCCAGCAGCCTAGTAGGACGGTTATATGGCTACACCTTC. It encodes CASSLVGRLYGYTF.

This clonotype was seen repeatedly, ten times or more. CDR3 loop: CASSAKGLGNQPQHF. CDR3 coding DNA: TGTGCCAGCAGCGCTAAGGGGCTTGGCAATCAGCCCCAGCATTTT. V gene TRBV28 combines with J gene TRBJ1-5; perhaps TRBD1 as D (5 bases). The CDR3 length is 15 residues. CDR1 is MDHEN, CDR2 SYDVKM, per germline. Trimming left V 6 bases short and J 2 bases short, with 14 bases between.

This chain links TRBV12-3 or TRBV12-4 with TRBJ1-1; D is perhaps TRBD1 (5 bases). The germline V and J ends were trimmed by 7 bases and 1 base, with 10 bases remaining between them. The length of the CDR3 is 13 residues. CDR3 nucleotide sequence: TGTGCCAGCATCCGGGACGCGAACACTGAAGCTTTCTTT. It is translated as CASIRDANTEAFF.